This T cell receptor beta chain emerged from a study of T cell responses to AZD1222 COVID-19 vaccine. CDR1 SGHDT and CDR2 YYEEEE come from the germline V gene. The CDR3 totals 15 residues. V was pared by 0 bases and J by 2 bases, with 2 bases of the junction left unmatched. Profiled with immunoSEQ multiplex PCR; TCRdb holds only in-frame clones, not every one. The table includes 80,000 or so clones, about 87% detected once. This sequence originates from an adult in good health. The gene calls are TRBV5-6 and TRBJ1-2, with 9 bases fitting TRBD1. The sequences come from peripheral blood, collected on day 0 of AZD1222 vaccination. Here the CDR3 DNA reads TGTGCCAGCAGCTTGGAACAGGGGGCCAACTATGGCTACACCTTC. Its translation is CASSLEQGANYGYTF.